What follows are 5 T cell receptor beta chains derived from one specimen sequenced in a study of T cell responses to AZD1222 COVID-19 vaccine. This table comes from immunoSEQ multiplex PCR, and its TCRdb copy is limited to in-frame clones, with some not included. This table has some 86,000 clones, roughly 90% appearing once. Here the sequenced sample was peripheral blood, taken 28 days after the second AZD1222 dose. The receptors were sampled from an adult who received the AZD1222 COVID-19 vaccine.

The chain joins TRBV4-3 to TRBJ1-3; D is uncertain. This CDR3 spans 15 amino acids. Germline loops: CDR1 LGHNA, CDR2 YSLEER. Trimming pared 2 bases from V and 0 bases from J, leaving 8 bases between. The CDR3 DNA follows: TGCGCCAGCAGCCAACTGGACCGCTCTGGAAACACCATATATTTT. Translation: CASSQLDRSGNTIYF.

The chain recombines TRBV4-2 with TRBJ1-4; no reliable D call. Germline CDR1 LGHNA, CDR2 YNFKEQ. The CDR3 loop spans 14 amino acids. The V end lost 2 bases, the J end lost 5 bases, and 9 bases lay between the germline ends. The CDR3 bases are TGTGCCAGCAGCCAACAAACACGGAATGAAAAACTGTTTTTT. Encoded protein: CASSQQTRNEKLFF.

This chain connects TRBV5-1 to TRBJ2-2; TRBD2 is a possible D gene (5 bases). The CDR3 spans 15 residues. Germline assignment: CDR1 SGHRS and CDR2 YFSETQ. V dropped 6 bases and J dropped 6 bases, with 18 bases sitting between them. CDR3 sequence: CASTQSLGRSGELFF. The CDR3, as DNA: TGCGCCAGCACCCAATCACTAGGACGGTCCGGGGAGCTGTTTTTT. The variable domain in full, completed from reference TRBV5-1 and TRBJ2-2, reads KAGVTQTPRYLIKTRGQQVTLSCSPISGHRSVSWYQQTPGQGLQFLFEYFSETQRNKGNFPGRFSGRQFSNSRSEMNVSTLELGDSALYLCASTQSLGRSGELFFGEGSRLTVL.

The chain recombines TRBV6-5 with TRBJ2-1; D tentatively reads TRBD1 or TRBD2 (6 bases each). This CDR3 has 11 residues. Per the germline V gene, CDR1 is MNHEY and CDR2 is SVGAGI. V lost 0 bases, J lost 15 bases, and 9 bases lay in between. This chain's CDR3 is CASSYSGGLFF. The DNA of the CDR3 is TGTGCCAGCAGTTACTCAGGGGGGCTGTTCTTC.

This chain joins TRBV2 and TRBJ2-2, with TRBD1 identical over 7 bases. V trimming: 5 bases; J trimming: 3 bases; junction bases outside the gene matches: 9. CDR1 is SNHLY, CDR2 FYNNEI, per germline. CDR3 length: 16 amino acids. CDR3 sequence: CASSRIKTGYTGELFF. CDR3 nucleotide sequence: TGTGCCAGCAGTCGAATCAAGACAGGGTACACCGGGGAGCTGTTTTTT.